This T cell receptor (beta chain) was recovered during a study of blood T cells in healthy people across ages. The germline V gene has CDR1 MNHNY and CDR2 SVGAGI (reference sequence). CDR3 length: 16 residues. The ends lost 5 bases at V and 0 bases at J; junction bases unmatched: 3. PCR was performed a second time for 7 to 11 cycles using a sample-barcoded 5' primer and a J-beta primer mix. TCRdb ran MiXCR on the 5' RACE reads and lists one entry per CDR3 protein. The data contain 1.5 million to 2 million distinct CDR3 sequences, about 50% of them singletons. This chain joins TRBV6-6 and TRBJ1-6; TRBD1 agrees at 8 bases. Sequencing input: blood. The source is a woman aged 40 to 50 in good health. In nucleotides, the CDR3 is TGTGCCAGCAGTCCCAGGGGGCACTCCTATAATTCACCCCTCCACTTT. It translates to CASSPRGHSYNSPLHF.